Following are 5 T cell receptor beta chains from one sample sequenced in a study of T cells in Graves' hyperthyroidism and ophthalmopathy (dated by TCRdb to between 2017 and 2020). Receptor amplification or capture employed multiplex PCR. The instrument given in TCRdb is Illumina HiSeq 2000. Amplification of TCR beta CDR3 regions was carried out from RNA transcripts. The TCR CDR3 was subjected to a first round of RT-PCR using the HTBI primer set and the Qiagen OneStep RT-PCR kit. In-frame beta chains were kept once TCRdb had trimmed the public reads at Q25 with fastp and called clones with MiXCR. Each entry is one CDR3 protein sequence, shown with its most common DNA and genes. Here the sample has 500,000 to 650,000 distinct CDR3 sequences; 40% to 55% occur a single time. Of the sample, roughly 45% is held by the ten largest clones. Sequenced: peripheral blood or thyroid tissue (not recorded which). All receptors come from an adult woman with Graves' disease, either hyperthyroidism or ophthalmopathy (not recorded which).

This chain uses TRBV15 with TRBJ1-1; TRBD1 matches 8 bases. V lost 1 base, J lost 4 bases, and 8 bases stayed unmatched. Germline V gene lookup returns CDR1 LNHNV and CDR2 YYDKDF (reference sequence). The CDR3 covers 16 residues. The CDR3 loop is CATSRVGTGGVTEAFF. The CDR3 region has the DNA TGTGCCACCAGCAGAGTGGGAACAGGGGGAGTCACTGAAGCTTTCTTT. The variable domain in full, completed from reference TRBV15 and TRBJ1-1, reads DAMVIQNPRYQVTQFGKPVTLSCSQTLNHNVMYWYQQKSSQAPKLLFHYYDKDFNNEADTPDNFQSRRPNTSFCFLDIRSPGLGDTAMYLCATSRVGTGGVTEAFFGQGTRLTVV.

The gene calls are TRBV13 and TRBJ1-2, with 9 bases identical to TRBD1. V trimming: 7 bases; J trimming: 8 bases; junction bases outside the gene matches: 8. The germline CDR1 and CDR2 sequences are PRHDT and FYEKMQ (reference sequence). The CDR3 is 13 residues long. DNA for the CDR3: TGTGCCAGCAATCAACAGGGGGCGCGGGGCTACACCTTC. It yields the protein CASNQQGARGYTF.

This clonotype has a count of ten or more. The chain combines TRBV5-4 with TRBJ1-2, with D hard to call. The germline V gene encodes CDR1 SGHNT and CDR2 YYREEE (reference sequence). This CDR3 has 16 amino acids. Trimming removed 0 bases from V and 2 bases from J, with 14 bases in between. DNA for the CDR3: TGTGCCAGCAGCTTGGAGTTGCAGAGCCCCAACTATGGCTACACCTTC. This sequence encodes CASSLELQSPNYGYTF.

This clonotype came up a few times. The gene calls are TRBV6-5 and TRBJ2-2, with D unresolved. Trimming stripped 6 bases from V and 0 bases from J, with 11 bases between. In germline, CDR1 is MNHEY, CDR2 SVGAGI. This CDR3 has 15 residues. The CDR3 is CASRRDTANTGELFF. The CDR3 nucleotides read TGTGCCAGCAGGAGAGATACAGCGAACACCGGGGAGCTGTTTTTT.

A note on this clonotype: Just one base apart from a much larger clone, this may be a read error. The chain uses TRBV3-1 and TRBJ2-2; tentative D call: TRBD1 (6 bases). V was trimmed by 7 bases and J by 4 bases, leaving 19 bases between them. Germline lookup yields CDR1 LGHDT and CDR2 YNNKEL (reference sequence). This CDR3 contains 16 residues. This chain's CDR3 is CASNPIFTRGTGELFF. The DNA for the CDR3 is TGTGCCAGCAATCCGATCTTCACCAGGGGCACCGGGGAGCTGTTTTTT.